This TCR beta chain was identified in a study of blood T cell repertoires in COVID-19. In the study overall: Whether acute or convalescent, the COVID-19 samples came from the United States, Italy and Spain.

Clones were read by immunoSEQ multiplex PCR, and TCRdb kept only the in-frame ones, dropping some. This table holds 200,000 to 250,000 clones, approximately 80% found once. Cohorts were based on clinical histories the participants reported. Germline V lookup: CDR1 LGHDT, CDR2 YNNKEL (reference sequence). This CDR3 comprises 15 residues. Trimming cost V 6 bases and J 0 bases, with 11 bases left between them. The rearrangement joins TRBV3-1 (or the pseudogene TRBV3-2) to TRBJ2-2; maybe TRBD2 (6 bases). This clonotype was obtained from a man in his 60s who had recovered from COVID-19. Sequenced: PBMCs or T cells enriched from blood (not recorded which). This CDR3 reads CASRRERTNTGELFF. DNA for the CDR3: TGTGCCAGCAGACGGGAGCGGACGAACACCGGGGAGCTGTTTTTT.